The 8 T cell receptor beta chains below come from one sample, sequenced in a study of molecular identifiers for immune sequencing clone quantification. TCRdb ran MiXCR on the PCR reads and lists one entry per CDR3 protein. Of about 640,000 distinct CDR3 sequences detected, 15% to 20% appear once; the ten largest clones hold roughly 0.83%. Sequencing was carried out using naive CD8+ T cells from blood, with Jurkat cell RNA spiked in. The subset denotes: FACS-sorted CD8+CD4-CCR7+CD45RA+ naive T cells. These TCRs come from a human donor in good health. Some libraries in this study had Jurkat cell RNA spiked in.

The chain is built from TRBV19 and TRBJ2-2; TRBD2 is a possible D gene (6 bases). V was cut by 2 bases and J by 4 bases, with 14 bases left in between. This CDR3 has 16 amino acids. CDR1 LNHDA and CDR2 SQIVND come from the germline V gene (reference sequence). The CDR3, as DNA: TGTGCCAGTAGTATATTCCTCCGGCGGGGCACCGGGGAGCTGTTTTTT. Translation: CASSIFLRRGTGELFF. Full variable domain (rest looked up from reference TRBV19 and TRBJ2-2): DGGITQSPKYLFRKEGQNVTLSCEQNLNHDAMYWYRQDPGQGLRLIYYSQIVNDFQKGDIAEGYSVSREKKESFPLTVTSAQKNPTAFYLCASSIFLRRGTGELFFGEGSRLTVL.

This sequence joins TRBV20-1 and TRBJ2-7, with 13 bases lining up with TRBD2. Germline values: CDR1 DFQATT, CDR2 SNEGSKA (reference sequence). The CDR3 covers 16 residues. J gave up 12 bases and V 1 base, and 15 bases lay outside the gene matches. The CDR3 reads CSARGDSGTSGVGTYF. Written as DNA, the CDR3 is TGCAGTGCTAGAGGGGACTCCGGGACTAGCGGGGTGGGGACGTACTTC.

This clonotype has a count of ten or more. The genes are TRBV5-1 and TRBJ1-1; no reliable D call. Trimming pared 3 bases from V and 2 bases from J, leaving 11 bases between. Germline CDR1 SGHRS, CDR2 YFSETQ. The CDR3 is 14 amino acids. CDR3 sequence reads: CASSSRTPNTEAFF. CDR3 DNA sequence: TGCGCCAGCAGCTCCCGTACGCCTAACACTGAAGCTTTCTTT.

This clonotype was observed many times. The chain employs TRBV9 and TRBJ1-1, with a possible D match to TRBD1 (6 bases). The CDR3 is made up of 14 amino acids. Germline V lookup: CDR1 SGDLS, CDR2 YYNGEE. V was trimmed by 0 bases and J by 4 bases, leaving 10 bases between them. The CDR3 DNA follows: TGTGCCAGCAGCGTAGGCACAGGGACCACTGAAGCTTTCTTT. Translating gives CASSVGTGTTEAFF. Variable domain in full (rest from reference TRBV9 and TRBJ1-1): DSGVTQTPKHLITATGQRVTLRCSPRSGDLSVYWYQQSLDQGLQFLIQYYNGEERAKGNILERFSAQQFPDLHSELNLSSLELGDSALYFCASSVGTGTTEAFFGQGTRLTVV.

As regards this clonotype: The germline gene is not matched at one end of the junction; a read error may be the cause. The chain recombines TRBV6-1 with TRBJ1-3; D is perhaps TRBD1 (6 bases). Per the germline V gene, CDR1 is MNHNS and CDR2 is SASEGT. This CDR3 is 15 amino acids long. The CDR3 sequence is CASKTGQYSGNTVYF. In nucleotides, the CDR3 is TGTGCCAGCAAGACAGGACAGTACTCTGGAAACACCGTATATTTT.

This clonotype was counted ten times or more. CDR3 DNA sequence: TGTGCCAGCAGCTTACCGGGGTTGACTGAAGCTTTCTTT. Protein: CASSLPGLTEAFF. The chain carries TRBV7-9 and TRBJ1-1; no reliable D call. Trimming cost V 2 bases and J 5 bases, with 9 bases left between them. Germline CDR1 reads SEHNR; CDR2 reads FQNEAQ (reference sequence). The CDR3 extends over 13 amino acids.

This clonotype has a count of ten or more. V and J are TRBV4-1 and TRBJ2-7; 7 positions match TRBD2. The CDR3 spans 14 residues. Germline V gives CDR1 MGHRA, CDR2 YSYEKL. Unmatched junction bases numbered 7, after V lost 4 bases and J lost 4 bases. CDR3 region: CASSPRLGGYEQYF. The CDR3 DNA reads as TGCGCCAGCAGCCCCCGGCTGGGGGGGTACGAGCAGTACTTC.

The J gene is TRBJ2-2, the V gene TRBV28, with D hard to call. Trimming pared 5 bases from V and 1 base from J, leaving 8 bases between. The CDR3 has 14 residues. The germline CDR1 and CDR2 sequences are MDHEN and SYDVKM. CDR3 bases: TGTGCCAGCAGTCCGACGATGAACACCGGGGAGCTGTTTTTT. It is translated as CASSPTMNTGELFF.